This T cell receptor beta chain was recovered during a study of cytomegalovirus exposure and HLA in healthy donors. On this clone: The target antigen is unknown.

Study-wide results and limits: TCR beta chain V- and J-gene trimming was linked, in a later analysis, to a missense variant in DCLRE1C. It was shown in a later analysis that HLA-associated TCR beta chains were more clonally expanded than other, equally common chains. In an earlier analysis, productive rearrangement rates for most beta V segments clustered near 87% or 30%. Common viral pathogens seemed, in a later analysis, to connect with several of the most significant clusters.

J gave up 5 bases and V 3 bases, and 14 bases lay outside the gene matches. CDR1 and CDR2 from the germline V gene are MNHNS and SASEGT. CDR3 length: 17 residues. In the PCR, 60 Vbeta and 13 Jbeta primers were used. Profiled with immunoSEQ multiplex PCR; TCRdb holds only in-frame clones, not every one. Of over 150,000 clones listed, 65% to 75% are singletons. Input material: PBMCs. The TCR sequence derives from a man aged 18 to 35 in good health and CMV-seronegative. This sequence joins TRBV6-1 and TRBJ1-2; 8 bases line up with TRBD1. The CDR3 loop reads CASSDLGQGPRGYGYTF. The CDR3 coding sequence is TGTGCCAGCAGTGACCTAGGACAGGGACCAAGGGGGTATGGCTACACCTTC.